Below are 17 T cell receptor beta chains sequenced from a single sample in a study of shared T cell receptors in the human thymus. The data were produced by immunoSEQ multiplex PCR, yet TCRdb's version contains in-frame clones alone and is incomplete. Of under 700,000 clones listed, more than 75% were seen once; the top ten hold approximately 0.013%. The data also belong to a second study, concerning human thymus T cells.

Sequenced material: thymocytes. The receptors derive from a boy younger than two with a congenital heart defect.

This chain uses TRBV6-6 with TRBJ2-1; the D gene is possibly TRBD2 (6 bases). Germline lookup yields CDR1 MNHNY and CDR2 SVGAGI (reference sequence). Between the trimmed V and J ends, which lost 5 bases and 7 bases, there was a span of 12 bases. CDR3 length: 13 residues. CDR3: CASSNSGSNEQFF. The CDR3 nucleotides read TGTGCCAGCAGTAATAGCGGATCTAATGAGCAGTTCTTC.

This clone was observed a single time. The chain links TRBV14 to TRBJ2-7, with 9 bases aligning to TRBD2. V was pared by 0 bases and J by 4 bases, with 4 bases of the junction left unmatched. The V gene's germline CDR1 is SGHDN and CDR2 FVKESK. The CDR3 is 15 residues long. The CDR3, as DNA: TGTGCCAGCAGCCAAGATGGGCTAGCGGGGTACGAGCAGTACTTC. It is translated as CASSQDGLAGYEQYF.

The V gene is TRBV6-1, the J gene TRBJ2-2; D is possibly TRBD1 (5 bases). The CDR3 consists of 17 residues. V lost 3 bases, J lost 0 bases, and 14 bases lay in between. CDR1 MNHNS and CDR2 SASEGT come from the germline V gene. The CDR3 sequence: CASSDDWGRANTGELFF. CDR3 in DNA: TGTGCCAGCAGTGATGATTGGGGCAGGGCGAACACCGGGGAGCTGTTTTTT.

The V call is TRBV6-4, the J call TRBJ2-3, with D possibly matching TRBD2 (6 bases). The CDR3 is 16 residues long. Germline CDR1 is MRHNA and CDR2 is SNTAGT. V was shortened by 3 bases and J by 4 bases, with 17 bases between the two germline ends. Here the CDR3 reads CASSDGPPGVSDTQYF. In nucleotides, the CDR3 is TGTGCCAGCAGTGATGGACCTCCGGGGGTTTCAGATACGCAGTATTTT.

This sequence joins TRBV11-3 and TRBJ2-2; 11 nucleotides align to TRBD2. CDR1 is SGHNT and CDR2 is YENEEA in the germline V gene. Trimming at V came to 5 bases and at J to 4 bases, leaving 9 bases not matched to a gene. The CDR3 covers 17 residues. CDR3 sequence reads: CASSPPTSGKGTGELFF. The CDR3 nucleotides read TGTGCCAGCAGCCCTCCGACTAGCGGGAAGGGCACCGGGGAGCTGTTTTTT.

This rearrangement joins TRBV15 to TRBJ2-4; TRBD1 agrees at 7 bases. The CDR3 has 19 residues. Per germline, CDR1 LNHNV and CDR2 YYDKDF (reference sequence). Unmatched junction bases numbered 12, after V lost 1 base and J lost 0 bases. The CDR3 reads CATSRGDTGTVLAKNIQYF. The CDR3, as DNA: TGTGCCACCAGCAGAGGCGACACCGGGACAGTTCTAGCCAAAAACATTCAGTACTTC.

In its sample, this clone was seen a few times. J is TRBJ2-1 and V is TRBV4-3, with 12 nucleotides matching TRBD2. Germline CDR1 and CDR2: LGHNA and YSLEER. The CDR3 has 20 amino acids. The ends lost 0 bases at V and 0 bases at J; junction bases unmatched: 9. CDR3 protein: CASSQDIGTSGHSSYNEQFF. CDR3 in DNA: TGCGCCAGCAGCCAAGACATAGGGACTAGCGGGCATAGCTCCTACAATGAGCAGTTCTTC.

The genes are TRBV11-2 and TRBJ2-7; D is possibly TRBD1 (6 bases). Germline V lookup: CDR1 SGHAT, CDR2 FQNNGV. The CDR3 extends over 13 amino acids. V was clipped by 3 bases and J by 3 bases, with 9 bases between them. CDR3 nucleotides: TGTGCCAGCAGCTTTGGCAGGGGCTACGAGCAGTACTTC. It is translated as CASSFGRGYEQYF.

The V and J genes are TRBV4-3 and TRBJ1-1, with D possibly TRBD1 on 5 matching bases. The CDR3 runs 15 residues. Trimming pared 1 base from V and 6 bases from J, leaving 15 bases between. Germline-derived CDR1 and CDR2 are LGHNA and YSLEER. The CDR3, as DNA: TGCGCCAGCAGCCAAGGCGCTCAGGGTTTAGCTGAAGCTTTCTTT. Translation: CASSQGAQGLAEAFF.

CDR3 protein: CASSLRSGSPSSYNEQFF. Here the CDR3 DNA reads TGTGCCAGCAGCTTGCGTAGCGGGAGTCCCAGCTCCTACAATGAGCAGTTCTTC. This chain joins TRBV5-4 and TRBJ2-1; 9 bases map to TRBD2. This CDR3 contains 18 residues. J was trimmed by 0 bases and V by 1 base; bases with no gene match: 8. Germline values: CDR1 SGHNT, CDR2 YYREEE (reference sequence).

This clone was detected once. The CDR3 spells CSVAQRGPWGNQPQHF. In nucleotides, the CDR3 is TGCAGCGTCGCCCAAAGGGGGCCATGGGGCAATCAGCCCCAGCATTTT. The chain has TRBV29-1 and TRBJ1-5; 7 nucleotides line up with TRBD1. Trimming at V came to 6 bases and at J to 2 bases, leaving 13 bases not matched to a gene. This CDR3 is 16 amino acids long. Germline assignment: CDR1 SQVTM and CDR2 ANQGSEA.

J is TRBJ1-2 and V is TRBV7-9; the match to TRBD1 covers 8 bases. The V and J ends lost 5 bases and 2 bases, in that order; junction bases with no gene match: 4. The CDR3 has 14 amino acids. Germline values: CDR1 SEHNR, CDR2 FQNEAQ (reference sequence). Here the CDR3 DNA reads TGTGCCAGCAGCCCAGGGGGCGCGAACTATGGCTACACCTTC. This gives the protein CASSPGGANYGYTF. The complete variable domain, with remaining parts taken from reference TRBV7-9 and TRBJ1-2, reads DTGVSQNPRHKITKRGQNVTFRCDPISEHNRLYWYRQTLGQGPEFLTYFQNEAQLEKSRLLSDRFSAERPKGSFSTLEIQRTEQGDSAMYLCASSPGGANYGYTFGSGTRLTVV.

The rearrangement joins TRBV6-1 to TRBJ2-3; a possible D gene is TRBD2 (5 bases). Germline loops: CDR1 MNHNS, CDR2 SASEGT. This CDR3 contains 17 residues. The V end was cut by 3 bases, the J end by 6 bases, with 22 bases between. In DNA form, the CDR3 reads TGTGCCAGCAGTGACCGGGCCCCGGAACACACTAGGGATACGCAGTATTTT. Translated: CASSDRAPEHTRDTQYF.

The rearrangement joins TRBV15 to TRBJ2-7, with a weak D call TRBD2 (5 bases). Germline V gives CDR1 LNHNV, CDR2 YYDKDF (reference sequence). The CDR3 length is 14 residues. Deletions cut 1 base from V and 4 bases from J, with 11 bases between. CDR3 sequence reads: CATSRAPSGYEQYF. The CDR3 DNA follows: TGTGCCACCAGCAGAGCCCCTTCGGGGTACGAGCAGTACTTC. The full variable domain, in which reference TRBV15 and TRBJ2-7 provide the parts outside the CDR3, is DAMVIQNPRYQVTQFGKPVTLSCSQTLNHNVMYWYQQKSSQAPKLLFHYYDKDFNNEADTPDNFQSRRPNTSFCFLDIRSPGLGDTAMYLCATSRAPSGYEQYFGPGTRLTVT.

V and J are TRBV7-6 and TRBJ1-2; 9 nucleotides line up with TRBD1. This CDR3 contains 15 residues. J was trimmed by 4 bases and V by 5 bases; bases with no gene match: 8. Germline V lookup: CDR1 SGHVS, CDR2 FNYEAQ. The CDR3 coding sequence is TGTGCCAGCAGCCAGCGGCCGGGACAGGGCTATGGCTACACCTTC. Translated, it gives CASSQRPGQGYGYTF. Full variable domain (remainder filled in from reference TRBV7-6 and TRBJ1-2): GAGVSQSPRYKVTKRGQDVALRCDPISGHVSLYWYRQALGQGPEFLTYFNYEAQQDKSGLPNDRFSAERPEGSISTLTIQRTEQRDSAMYRCASSQRPGQGYGYTFGSGTRLTVV.

The chain's CDR3 is CASPRGVAGGNEQFF. The CDR3 nucleotides are TGTGCCAGCCCACGGGGTGTAGCGGGAGGGAATGAGCAGTTCTTC. The V and J genes are TRBV2 and TRBJ2-1, with 11 bases that match TRBD2. The germline gives CDR1 SNHLY, CDR2 FYNNEI. V shed 8 bases, J shed 7 bases, and the junction held 10 bases outside the gene matches. The CDR3 has 15 amino acids.

The rearrangement joins TRBV5-8 to TRBJ2-7; possible D gene TRBD1, 6 bases. V was clipped by 3 bases and J by 3 bases, with 13 bases between them. CDR1 and CDR2 (germline): SGHTS, YDEGEE. The CDR3 extends over 14 amino acids. CDR3 residues: CASSWARDIYEQYF. In DNA, the CDR3 is TGTGCCAGCAGCTGGGCCCGGGACATCTACGAGCAGTACTTC.